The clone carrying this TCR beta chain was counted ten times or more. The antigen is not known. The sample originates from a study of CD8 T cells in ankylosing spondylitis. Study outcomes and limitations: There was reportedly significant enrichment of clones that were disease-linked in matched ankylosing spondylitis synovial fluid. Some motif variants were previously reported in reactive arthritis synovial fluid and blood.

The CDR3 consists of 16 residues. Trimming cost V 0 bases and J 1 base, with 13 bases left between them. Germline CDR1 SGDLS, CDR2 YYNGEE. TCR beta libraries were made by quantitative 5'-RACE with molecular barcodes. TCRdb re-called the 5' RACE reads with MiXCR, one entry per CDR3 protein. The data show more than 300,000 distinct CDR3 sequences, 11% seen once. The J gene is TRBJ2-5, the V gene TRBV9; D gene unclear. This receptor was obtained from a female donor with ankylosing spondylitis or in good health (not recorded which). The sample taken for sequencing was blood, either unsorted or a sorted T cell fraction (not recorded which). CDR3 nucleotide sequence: TGTGCCAGCAGCGTAGCTACTTGGGCAGTCCAAGAGACCCAGTACTTC. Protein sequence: CASSVATWAVQETQYF.